The 23 T cell receptor beta chains below come from one sample, sequenced in a study of cytomegalovirus exposure and HLA in healthy donors. Primers included in the PCR were 60 Vbeta and 13 Jbeta primers. TCRdb's copy holds only in-frame clones and misses some; the assay was immunoSEQ multiplex PCR. The sample includes 150,000 to 250,000 clones, roughly four fifths of them seen just once. Source material: PBMCs. The receptors were sampled from a woman between 45 and 65 years old in good health and CMV-seropositive.

The chain joins TRBV5-4 to TRBJ1-2, with 7 nucleotides matching TRBD1. The CDR3 runs to 16 residues. Germline V gene lookup returns CDR1 SGHNT and CDR2 YYREEE (reference sequence). After removal of 0 bases from V and 0 bases from J, the junction contained 5 bases not matched to a gene. Here the CDR3 DNA reads TGTGCCAGCAGCTTGGGGAGGGGGCCAGCTAACTATGGCTACACCTTC. Amino acids: CASSLGRGPANYGYTF.

This clone was seen just once. The rearrangement joins TRBV7-9 to TRBJ1-2, with D unclear. The germline CDR1 and CDR2 sequences are SEHNR and FQNEAQ (reference sequence). The V gene lost 5 bases and the J gene lost 8 bases, with 9 bases spanning the gap. The CDR3 consists of 11 residues. CDR3 in amino acids: CASSRGGGYTF. Here the CDR3 DNA reads TGTGCCAGCAGCCGAGGTGGGGGCTACACCTTC.

This clone was detected a few times. This chain joins TRBV7-2 and TRBJ1-1; TRBD1 aligns across 8 bases. CDR1 and CDR2 (germline): SGHTA, FQGNSA. J gave up 9 bases and V 2 bases, and 5 bases lay outside the gene matches. The length of the CDR3 is 13 residues. This CDR3 is CASSLRDRTKAFF. Here the CDR3 DNA reads TGTGCCAGCAGCTTAAGGGACAGGACCAAAGCTTTCTTT.

The genes are TRBV7-9 and TRBJ2-3; a possible D gene is TRBD1 (5 bases). With 5 bases removed from V and 4 bases from J, the gap between germline ends came to 10 bases. The CDR3 length is 13 residues. The germline gives CDR1 SEHNR, CDR2 FQNEAQ (reference sequence). CDR3 DNA sequence: TGTGCCAGCAGCCTTCCAGGGCCAGATACGCAGTATTTT. Translation gives CASSLPGPDTQYF.

The V call is TRBV6-6, the J call TRBJ2-3; 10 nucleotides match TRBD1. The V segment lost 6 bases and the J segment 3 bases; nucleotides outside the gene matches: 6. CDR1 MNHNY and CDR2 SVGAGI come from the germline V gene (reference sequence). The CDR3 runs 15 residues. The CDR3, as DNA: TGTGCCAGCAGGTCCGGGACAGGGGTAACAGATACGCAGTATTTT. Translation: CASRSGTGVTDTQYF.

The chain links TRBV18 to TRBJ2-2, with D possibly TRBD1 on 5 matching bases. The CDR3 is 15 residues long. V lost 3 bases and J lost 1, with 9 bases in between. The germline V gene has CDR1 KGHSH and CDR2 LQKENI. This CDR3 is CASSPRQQNTGELFF. CDR3 nucleotide sequence: TGTGCCAGCTCACCTAGACAGCAGAACACCGGGGAGCTGTTTTTT.

Here the CDR3 DNA reads TGTGCCAGCAGGGACGGGCCGAGGCAGGGGGGAACCGGGGAGCTGTTTTTT. Protein product: CASRDGPRQGGTGELFF. The chain employs TRBV7-9 and TRBJ2-2, with D perhaps matching TRBD1 (7 bases). Trimming pared 6 bases from V and 5 bases from J, leaving 22 bases between. The germline CDR1 and CDR2 sequences are SEHNR and FQNEAQ (reference sequence). The CDR3 consists of 17 residues. The whole variable domain, remainder taken from reference TRBV7-9 and TRBJ2-2, is DTGVSQNPRHKITKRGQNVTFRCDPISEHNRLYWYRQTLGQGPEFLTYFQNEAQLEKSRLLSDRFSAERPKGSFSTLEIQRTEQGDSAMYLCASRDGPRQGGTGELFFGEGSRLTVL.

This clone was observed a few times. The rearrangement joins TRBV30 to TRBJ1-1, with 7 positions matching TRBD1. This CDR3 has 14 residues. Germline lookup yields CDR1 GTSNPN and CDR2 SVGIG (reference sequence). V was pared by 1 base and J by 10 bases, with 12 bases of the junction left unmatched. CDR3: CAWSDTGADLGAFF. The CDR3 bases are TGTGCCTGGAGTGATACAGGGGCCGATTTAGGAGCTTTCTTT.

The rearrangement links TRBV7-2 to TRBJ1-5, with a tentative D call TRBD1 (5 bases). This CDR3 region has 15 residues. V lost 1 base and J 5 bases, leaving 12 bases between the germline ends. Germline values: CDR1 SGHTA, CDR2 FQGNSA. CDR3 coding DNA: TGTGCCAGCAGCTTAGGGGTAGGGGACTATCAGCCCCAGCATTTT. Protein product: CASSLGVGDYQPQHF.

This chain connects TRBV28 to TRBJ2-1; 9 bases fit TRBD2. Trimming removed 6 bases from V and 8 bases from J; junction bases left unmatched: 11. The germline gives CDR1 MDHEN, CDR2 SYDVKM. The CDR3 runs to 15 residues. The CDR3 here is CASRSSGAPGDEQFF. CDR3 bases: TGTGCCAGCAGGTCTAGCGGGGCCCCTGGGGATGAGCAGTTCTTC.

The genes are TRBV28 and TRBJ1-1; D gene uncertain. The germline V and J ends were trimmed by 6 bases and 3 bases, with 11 bases remaining between them. This CDR3 is built from 13 residues. Per germline, CDR1 MDHEN and CDR2 SYDVKM. The CDR3 DNA sequence: TGTGCCAGCAGCATCGGGAGGTACACTGAAGCTTTCTTT. Translated, it gives CASSIGRYTEAFF.

The chain uses TRBV27 and TRBJ2-1; a possible D gene is TRBD2 (6 bases). Germline assignment: CDR1 MNHEY and CDR2 SMNVEV (reference sequence). CDR3 length: 17 residues. The V end was cut by 5 bases, the J end by 7 bases, with 24 bases between. The CDR3 DNA reads TGTGCCAGCAGTCCCTCCCGAGGCGGGAAGGGTTGGAATGAGCAGTTCTTC. It codes for CASSPSRGGKGWNEQFF.

The chain carries TRBV5-4 and TRBJ2-5, with 13 bases identical to TRBD2. TRBJ2-7 matches the DNA end more closely, so the J call is doubtful. Germline lookup yields CDR1 SGHNT and CDR2 YYREEE (reference sequence). The CDR3 length is 17 residues. CDR3 sequence reads: CASSHPGLAGYSYEQYF. CDR3 coding DNA: TGTGCCAGCAGCCACCCGGGACTAGCGGGGTACTCCTACGAGCAGTACTTC.

The chain carries TRBV2 and TRBJ1-1; TRBD1 is a possible D gene (5 bases). This CDR3 spans 12 amino acids. Per the germline V gene, CDR1 is SNHLY and CDR2 is FYNNEI. V lost 6 bases and J lost 4, with 9 bases in between. The chain's CDR3 is CASRAGPTEAFF. CDR3 in DNA: TGTGCCAGCAGGGCAGGGCCCACTGAAGCTTTCTTT.

The chain employs TRBV4-3 and TRBJ1-3; tentatively, D is TRBD1 (5 bases). Per the germline V gene, CDR1 is LGHNA and CDR2 is YSLEER. V lost 0 bases and J lost 2, with 17 bases in between. This CDR3 comprises 18 residues. The CDR3: CASSQEYGGTPTGNTIYF. CDR3 in DNA: TGCGCCAGCAGCCAAGAATACGGGGGAACCCCCACTGGAAACACCATATATTTT.

The chain recombines TRBV6-5 with TRBJ2-2; TRBD1 agrees at 7 bases. CDR1 is MNHEY, CDR2 SVGAGI, per germline. V gave up 1 base and J gave up 4 bases; unmatched junction bases: 3. The CDR3 is made up of 15 amino acids. CDR3 amino acids: CASSYFQGVTGELFF. CDR3 DNA: TGTGCCAGCAGTTACTTTCAGGGGGTCACCGGGGAGCTGTTTTTT.

This clone appeared once. This chain connects TRBV19 to TRBJ1-1; possibly TRBD1 for D (5 bases). V lost 5 bases and J lost 0, with 13 bases in between. This CDR3 is 15 amino acids long. Germline-derived CDR1 and CDR2 are LNHDA and SQIVND (reference sequence). Written as DNA, the CDR3 is TGTGCCAGTAGTTTACAGGTGGAGATGAACACTGAAGCTTTCTTT. Protein sequence: CASSLQVEMNTEAFF.

CDR3 coding DNA: TGTGCCAGCCCTAAGGCGCCAGGGGTGAACACCGGGGAGCTGTTTTTT. It yields the protein CASPKAPGVNTGELFF. The V gene is TRBV7-8, the J gene TRBJ2-2; tentative D call: TRBD1 (6 bases). CDR1 is SGHVS, CDR2 FQNEAQ, per germline. Trimming removed 8 bases from V and 1 base from J, with 17 bases in between. The length of the CDR3 is 16 residues.

The chain couples TRBV7-9 to TRBJ2-3; 9 bases agree with TRBD2. The CDR3 contains 14 residues. Germline V gene data show CDR1 as SEHNR and CDR2 as FQNEAQ (reference sequence). Losses at the gene ends were 1 base for V and 8 bases for J; bases not matched to a gene: 4. In DNA form, the CDR3 reads TGTGCCAGCAGCTTAGTAGCGGGAGATCGTACGCAGTATTTT. Its protein product is CASSLVAGDRTQYF. The whole variable domain, filled in from reference TRBV7-9 and TRBJ2-3, reads DTGVSQNPRHKITKRGQNVTFRCDPISEHNRLYWYRQTLGQGPEFLTYFQNEAQLEKSRLLSDRFSAERPKGSFSTLEIQRTEQGDSAMYLCASSLVAGDRTQYFGPGTRLTVL.

The chain joins TRBV29-1 to TRBJ1-2; 7 bases agree with TRBD1. The CDR3 is made up of 13 amino acids. CDR1 SQVTM and CDR2 ANQGSEA come from the germline V gene. With V trimmed by 5 bases and J by 8 bases, 11 bases remained unmatched. The CDR3 is CSVTTGQASGYTF. The CDR3 nucleotides are TGCAGCGTTACTACCGGACAGGCGAGCGGCTACACCTTC.

The chain joins TRBV5-5 to TRBJ1-1, with unresolved D. Trimming removed 5 bases at V and 1 base at J, with 12 bases between. The CDR3 loop spans 14 amino acids. Germline lookup yields CDR1 SGHKS and CDR2 YYEKEE (reference sequence). CDR3 bases: TGTGCCAGCAGGCTTGGCGACACGAACACTGAAGCTTTCTTT. Its protein product is CASRLGDTNTEAFF. The full variable domain, in which reference TRBV5-5 and TRBJ1-1 provide the parts outside the CDR3, is DAGVTQSPTHLIKTRGQQVTLRCSPISGHKSVSWYQQVLGQGPQFIFQYYEKEERGRGNFPDRFSARQFPNYSSELNVNALLLGDSALYLCASRLGDTNTEAFFGQGTRLTVV.

This rearrangement joins TRBV6-6 to TRBJ1-2, with TRBD1 identical over 8 bases. There are 14 residues in the CDR3. The germline CDR1 and CDR2 sequences are MNHNY and SVGAGI (reference sequence). J gave up 3 bases and V 5 bases, and 5 bases lay outside the gene matches. The CDR3 here is CASSPRGQDYGYTF. The CDR3 nucleotides read TGTGCCAGCAGTCCCAGGGGGCAGGACTATGGCTACACCTTC.

The rearrangement joins TRBV27 to TRBJ2-5; 7 bases are shared with TRBD2. The CDR3 runs to 12 residues. With 9 bases clipped from V and 5 bases from J, the junction kept 6 bases outside the gene matches. Germline values: CDR1 MNHEY, CDR2 SMNVEV (reference sequence). Here the CDR3 reads CASRRGGETQYF. In DNA, the CDR3 is TGTGCCAGTCGTCGGGGAGGGGAGACCCAGTACTTC.